These 24 T cell receptor beta chains were sequenced from one sample in a study of T-cell memory formation after mild COVID-19. TCRdb analysed the 5' RACE reads with MiXCR anew, one entry per CDR3 protein. The sample has about 250,000 distinct CDR3 sequences; roughly 15% are singletons. Sequenced input: PBMCs or a T cell subset sorted from them (not recorded which). These receptors were obtained from an adult woman who had mild COVID-19 (a few samples of this study predate the infection). Cell type and time point are not known.

This clonotype came up a few times. The chain has TRBV12-3 or TRBV12-4 and TRBJ1-2; 10 nucleotides match TRBD1. V trimming: 4 bases; J trimming: 8 bases; junction bases outside the gene matches: 4. CDR3 length: 13 amino acids. CDR3 sequence: CASSSTGGWGYTF. The CDR3, as DNA: TGTGCCAGCAGTTCGACAGGGGGCTGGGGCTACACCTTC.

This clonotype was seen many times. This chain uses TRBV7-2 with TRBJ2-3; 9 bases fit TRBD2. The CDR3 length is 15 residues. Germline CDR1 SGHTA, CDR2 FQGNSA. J lost 0 bases, V lost 5 bases, and 3 bases had no gene match. CDR3 in amino acids: CASSRLAVSTDTQYF. DNA of the CDR3: TGTGCCAGCAGCCGACTAGCGGTCAGCACAGATACGCAGTATTTT.

The V and J genes are TRBV7-9 and TRBJ1-6; 9 positions agree with TRBD1. This CDR3 is 14 amino acids long. Germline lookup yields CDR1 SEHNR and CDR2 FQNEAQ (reference sequence). Germline trimming cut 5 bases from V and 10 bases from J; bases unmatched to any gene: 6. CDR3 sequence reads: CASSPGQGRSPLHF. The CDR3 coding sequence is TGTGCCAGCAGCCCCGGACAGGGGCGATCACCCCTCCACTTT.

This clonotype came up a few times. The J gene is TRBJ1-4, the V gene TRBV6-5; D call uncertain. V lost 0 bases to trimming and J lost 5 bases, with 10 bases between them. The CDR3 has 15 residues. Germline CDR1 reads MNHEY; CDR2 reads SVGAGI. The CDR3 sequence: CASSYSVSGNEKLFF. The CDR3 DNA is TGTGCCAGCAGTTACTCCGTATCCGGGAATGAAAAACTGTTTTTT.

In this sample, this clonotype turned up a few times. This chain joins TRBV29-1 and TRBJ1-1, with D possibly TRBD1 on 5 matching bases. Germline assignment: CDR1 SQVTM and CDR2 ANQGSEA. The CDR3 sequence is 11 residues long. The CDR3 DNA is TGCACCGGACATTTGAACACTGAAGCTTTCTTT. Its protein is CTGHLNTEAFF.

The CDR3: CASSFDRVVASTDTQYF. CDR3 in DNA: TGTGCCAGCAGCTTCGACAGGGTAGTTGCAAGCACAGATACGCAGTATTTT. This chain connects TRBV5-7 to TRBJ2-3; 7 nucleotides align to TRBD1. TRBV5-7 is labeled an ORF, and its function is uncertain. The CDR3 spans 17 residues. With 2 bases clipped from V and 0 bases from J, the junction kept 9 bases outside the gene matches.

This chain connects TRBV6-5 to TRBJ2-1; 10 bases map to TRBD2. CDR3 length: 15 residues. The junction had 8 bases not matched to a gene; V was cut back by 6 bases and J by 6 bases. Germline CDR1 MNHEY, CDR2 SVGAGI. The CDR3 sequence is CASSPTSGSINEQFF. CDR3 nucleotides: TGTGCCAGCAGCCCGACTAGCGGGTCCATCAATGAGCAGTTCTTC.

The table lists this clonotype with a few counts. The chain couples TRBV5-1 to TRBJ1-2, with D unresolved. The CDR3 contains 15 residues. Per germline, CDR1 SGHRS and CDR2 YFSETQ. Trimming shortened V by 4 bases and J by 3 bases, and 16 bases separated the two germline ends. For the CDR3, the DNA is TGCGCCAGCAGCCAGGACCCGGGAGCTTACTATGGCTACACCTTC. Residues: CASSQDPGAYYGYTF.

This clonotype has ten or more counts. The chain carries TRBV18 and TRBJ1-3, with 7 bases lining up with TRBD1. The CDR3 has 16 residues. The germline V gene encodes CDR1 KGHSH and CDR2 LQKENI. V lost 6 bases, J lost 0 bases, and 8 bases stayed unmatched. CDR3 bases: TGTGCCAGCTCGTCCAAGACAGGGAACTCTGGAAACACCATATATTTT. Its translation: CASSSKTGNSGNTIYF.

The CDR3, as DNA: TGTGCCAGCAGCTTTAGGGGTCGACAGGCGATACAAGAGACCCAGTACTTC. It is translated as CASSFRGRQAIQETQYF. The J gene is TRBJ2-5, the V gene TRBV5-4; TRBD1 is a possible D gene (6 bases). The V gene's germline CDR1 is SGHNT and CDR2 YYREEE (reference sequence). This CDR3 contains 17 residues. V dropped 2 bases and J dropped 2 bases, with 19 bases sitting between them.

This clonotype showed up many times. The rearrangement joins TRBV20-1 to TRBJ1-1; D possibly corresponds to TRBD1 (5 bases). This CDR3 spans 11 amino acids. CDR1 is DFQATT and CDR2 is SNEGSKA in the germline V gene (reference sequence). V dropped 7 bases and J dropped 0 bases, with 6 bases sitting between them. The CDR3 sequence: CSVRVNTEAFF. The CDR3 nucleotides are TGCAGTGTCAGGGTGAACACTGAAGCTTTCTTT.

The chain is built from TRBV4-3 and TRBJ1-1, with TRBD1 matching over 8 bases. CDR1 and CDR2 (germline): LGHNA, YSLEER. The CDR3 sequence is 18 residues long. Trimming took 0 bases from V and 6 from J; bases not matched to a gene: 15. This CDR3 is CASSQDWGGTGTGPEAFF. The CDR3 DNA is TGCGCCAGCAGCCAAGACTGGGGAGGTACCGGGACAGGCCCTGAAGCTTTCTTT.

The table lists this clonotype with many counts. This chain connects TRBV5-1 to TRBJ2-7; TRBD2 matches 8 bases. CDR1 is SGHRS, CDR2 YFSETQ, per germline. Losses at the gene ends were 3 bases for V and 5 bases for J; bases not matched to a gene: 7. This CDR3 is 14 amino acids long. CDR3: CASSSRSGSNEQYF. CDR3 bases: TGCGCCAGCAGCTCGCGGAGCGGGAGTAACGAGCAGTACTTC.

This clonotype has only a few counts. This chain joins TRBV12-3 or TRBV12-4 and TRBJ1-5; 12 bases are shared with TRBD1. V shed 6 bases, J shed 0 bases, and the junction held 9 bases outside the gene matches. This CDR3 is 18 amino acids long. The CDR3 spells CASSSGTGGVGSNQPQHF. CDR3 DNA: TGTGCCAGCAGCTCCGGGACAGGGGGCGTTGGTAGCAATCAGCCCCAGCATTTT.

V and J are TRBV6-4 and TRBJ2-3, with D unresolved. The CDR3 runs to 17 residues. V dropped 0 bases and J dropped 0 bases, with 13 bases sitting between them. Germline CDR1 reads MRHNA; CDR2 reads SNTAGT. CDR3 nucleotide sequence: TGTGCCAGCAGTGACTCTCCGGAATCCTATAGCACAGATACGCAGTATTTT. Translating gives CASSDSPESYSTDTQYF.

This clonotype appeared many times. The CDR3 nucleotides are TGCAGTGCTAGAGTTCGGGGACAGGGCGATGGCTACACCTTC. This encodes CSARVRGQGDGYTF. The chain links TRBV20-1 to TRBJ1-2, with 9 bases aligning to TRBD1. This CDR3 is 14 amino acids long. The germline V gene encodes CDR1 DFQATT and CDR2 SNEGSKA (reference sequence). J gave up 6 bases and V 1 base, and 6 bases lay outside the gene matches.

This chain links TRBV11-1 with TRBJ2-5; D remains unclear. Germline values: CDR1 SGHAT, CDR2 FQDESV (reference sequence). V gave up 4 bases and J gave up 5 bases, with 17 bases separating them. CDR3 size: 15 residues. CDR3 residues: CASSSRTDSPETQYF. The CDR3 DNA is TGTGCCAGCAGCTCGCGGACGGATAGCCCTGAGACCCAGTACTTC.

The chain recombines TRBV5-1 with TRBJ1-1; the match to TRBD1 covers 7 bases. Germline CDR1 is SGHRS and CDR2 is YFSETQ. With V trimmed by 2 bases and J by 4 bases, 5 bases remained unmatched. There are 14 residues in the CDR3. The CDR3 DNA reads as TGCGCCAGCAGCTTACAGGGGCAAGGCACTGAAGCTTTCTTT. It specifies CASSLQGQGTEAFF.

The CDR3 region is CASSSGGQRNTEAFF. CDR3 bases: TGTGCCAGCAGTTCAGGGGGACAGCGGAACACTGAAGCTTTCTTT. The V call is TRBV12-3 or TRBV12-4, the J call TRBJ1-1; 7 bases fit TRBD1. The CDR3 has 15 amino acids. J lost 1 base, V lost 4 bases, and 6 bases had no gene match.

This chain uses TRBV9 with TRBJ2-1; TRBD1 is a possible D gene (5 bases). The CDR3 covers 14 residues. Germline lookup yields CDR1 SGDLS and CDR2 YYNGEE. Trimming cost V 0 bases and J 10 bases, with 14 bases left between them. CDR3 amino acids: CASSVAPPGQEQFF. The CDR3 nucleotides are TGTGCCAGCAGCGTAGCTCCTCCAGGGCAGGAGCAGTTCTTC.

This clonotype was counted only a few times. V gene TRBV7-9 combines with J gene TRBJ1-1; D is undetermined. Germline V gives CDR1 SEHNR, CDR2 FQNEAQ (reference sequence). Trimming pared 6 bases from V and 0 bases from J, leaving 14 bases between. CDR3 length equals 15 residues. CDR3 in DNA: TGTGCCAGCAGTACCCAGGACGGAATGAACACTGAAGCTTTCTTT. This translates into CASSTQDGMNTEAFF.

This clonotype has just a few counts. V usage is TRBV11-3 and J usage is TRBJ1-2; no definite D call. The germline V gene has CDR1 SGHNT and CDR2 YENEEA. This CDR3 is 12 amino acids long. V lost 4 bases, J lost 2 bases, and 5 bases lay in between. CDR3 amino acids: CASSSYNYGYTF. The CDR3 nucleotides are TGTGCCAGCAGCTCTTACAACTATGGCTACACCTTC.

The V gene is TRBV7-9, the J gene TRBJ2-5; no definite D call. The V and J ends lost 4 bases and 1 base respectively, with 13 bases between them. The V gene's germline CDR1 is SEHNR and CDR2 FQNEAQ (reference sequence). The CDR3 is made up of 15 amino acids. CDR3 bases: TGTGCCAGCAGCTCGATCCTGGGAAGCCAAGAGACCCAGTACTTC. Translation: CASSSILGSQETQYF. The full variable domain, in which reference TRBV7-9 and TRBJ2-5 provide the parts outside the CDR3, is DTGVSQNPRHKITKRGQNVTFRCDPISEHNRLYWYRQTLGQGPEFLTYFQNEAQLEKSRLLSDRFSAERPKGSFSTLEIQRTEQGDSAMYLCASSSILGSQETQYFGPGTRLLVL.

This clonotype was observed a handful of times. The gene calls are TRBV6-2 or TRBV6-3 and TRBJ2-1; TRBD2 agrees at 7 bases. The length of the CDR3 is 15 residues. V was clipped by 5 bases and J by 2 bases; unmatched bases: 6. Germline CDR1 MNHEY, CDR2 SVGEGT. DNA of the CDR3: TGTGCCAGCAGTCGCGGGAGACCGACCTACAATGAGCAGTTCTTC. Translating it yields CASSRGRPTYNEQFF.